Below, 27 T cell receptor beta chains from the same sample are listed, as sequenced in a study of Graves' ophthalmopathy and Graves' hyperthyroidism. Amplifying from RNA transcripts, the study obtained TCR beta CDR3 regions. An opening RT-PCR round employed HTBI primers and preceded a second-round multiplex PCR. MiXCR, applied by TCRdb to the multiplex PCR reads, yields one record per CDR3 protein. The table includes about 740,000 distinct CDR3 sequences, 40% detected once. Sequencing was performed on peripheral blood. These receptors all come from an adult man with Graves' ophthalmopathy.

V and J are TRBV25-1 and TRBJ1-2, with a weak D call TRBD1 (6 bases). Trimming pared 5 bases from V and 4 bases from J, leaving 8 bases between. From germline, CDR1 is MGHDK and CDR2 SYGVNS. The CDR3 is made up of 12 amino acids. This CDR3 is CASSWDTYGYTF. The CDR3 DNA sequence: TGTGCCAGCAGTTGGGACACCTATGGCTACACCTTC.

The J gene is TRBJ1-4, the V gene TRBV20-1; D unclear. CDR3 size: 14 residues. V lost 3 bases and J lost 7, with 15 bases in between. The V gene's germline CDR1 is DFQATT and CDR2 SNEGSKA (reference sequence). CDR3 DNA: TGCAGTGCTAGGACGGACTTACGGCCTGAAAAACTGTTTTTT. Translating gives CSARTDLRPEKLFF.

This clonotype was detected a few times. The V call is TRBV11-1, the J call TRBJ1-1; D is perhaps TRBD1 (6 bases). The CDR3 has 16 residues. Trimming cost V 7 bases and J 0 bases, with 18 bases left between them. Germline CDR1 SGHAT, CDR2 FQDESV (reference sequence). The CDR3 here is CASTERGGGMNTEAFF. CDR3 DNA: TGTGCCAGCACCGAACGGGGAGGGGGAATGAACACTGAAGCTTTCTTT.

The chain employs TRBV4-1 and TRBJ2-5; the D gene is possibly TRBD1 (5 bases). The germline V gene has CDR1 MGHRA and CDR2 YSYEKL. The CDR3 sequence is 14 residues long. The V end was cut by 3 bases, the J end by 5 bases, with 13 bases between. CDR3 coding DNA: TGCGCCAGCAGCCATTCTCAGGGAAGGGAGACCCAGTACTTC. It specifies CASSHSQGRETQYF.

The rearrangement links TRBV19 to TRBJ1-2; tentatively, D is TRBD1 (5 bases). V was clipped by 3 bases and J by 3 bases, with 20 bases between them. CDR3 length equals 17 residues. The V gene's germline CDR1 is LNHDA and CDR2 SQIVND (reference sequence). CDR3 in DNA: TGTGCCAGTAGTATTTCCCTTTCGGCAGGGCTTCACTATGGCTACACCTTC. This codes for CASSISLSAGLHYGYTF.

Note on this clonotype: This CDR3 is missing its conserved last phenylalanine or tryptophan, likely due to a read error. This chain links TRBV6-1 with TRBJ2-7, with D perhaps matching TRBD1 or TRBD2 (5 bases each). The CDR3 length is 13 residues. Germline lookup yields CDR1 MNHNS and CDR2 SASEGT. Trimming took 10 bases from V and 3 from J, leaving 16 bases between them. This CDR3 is CAILSGRYYEQYY. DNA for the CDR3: TGTGCCATCCTGTCGGGACGGTACTACGAGCAGTACTAC.

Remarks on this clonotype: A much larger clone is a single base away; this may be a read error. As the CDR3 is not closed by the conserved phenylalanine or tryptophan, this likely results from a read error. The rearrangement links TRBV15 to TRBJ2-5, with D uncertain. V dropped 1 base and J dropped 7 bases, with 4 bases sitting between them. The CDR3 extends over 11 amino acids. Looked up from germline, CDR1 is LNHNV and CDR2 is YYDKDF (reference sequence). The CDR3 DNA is TGTGCCACCAGCAGAGGGAGGACCCAGTACCTC. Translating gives CATSRGRTQYL.

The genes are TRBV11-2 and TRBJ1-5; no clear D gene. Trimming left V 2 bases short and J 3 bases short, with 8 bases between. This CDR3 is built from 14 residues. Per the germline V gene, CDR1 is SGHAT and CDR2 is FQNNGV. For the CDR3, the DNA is TGTGCCAGCAGCTTATTAGGCATCAATCAGCCCCAGCATTTT. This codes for CASSLLGINQPQHF.

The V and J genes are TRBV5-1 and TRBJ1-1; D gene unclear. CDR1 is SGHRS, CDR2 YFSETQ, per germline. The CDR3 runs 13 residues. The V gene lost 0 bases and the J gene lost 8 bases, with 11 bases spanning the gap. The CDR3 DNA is TGCGCCAGCAGCTTGGCCCCGAGTGTAGAAGCTTTCTTT. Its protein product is CASSLAPSVEAFF.

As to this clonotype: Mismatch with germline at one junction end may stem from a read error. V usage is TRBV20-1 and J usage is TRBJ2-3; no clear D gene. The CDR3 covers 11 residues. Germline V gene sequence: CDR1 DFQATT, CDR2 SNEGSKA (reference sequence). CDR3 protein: CSASRTDAQYF. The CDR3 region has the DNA TGCAGTGCTAGTCGCACAGATGCGCAGTATTTT.

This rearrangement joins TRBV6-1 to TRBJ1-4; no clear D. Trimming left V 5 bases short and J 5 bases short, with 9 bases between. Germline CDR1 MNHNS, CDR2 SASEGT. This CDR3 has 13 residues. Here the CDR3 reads CASSYVYNEKLFF. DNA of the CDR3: TGTGCCAGCAGTTACGTCTACAATGAAAAACTGTTTTTT.

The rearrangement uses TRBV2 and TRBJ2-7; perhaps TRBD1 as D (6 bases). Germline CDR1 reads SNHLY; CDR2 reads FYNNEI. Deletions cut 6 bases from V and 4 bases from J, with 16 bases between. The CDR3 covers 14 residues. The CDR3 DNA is TGTGCCAGCAGGGATCCGTTGGGGGCATACGAGCAGTACTTC. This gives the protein CASRDPLGAYEQYF. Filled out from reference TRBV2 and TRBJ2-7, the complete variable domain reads EPEVTQTPSHQVTQMGQEVILRCVPISNHLYFYWYRQILGQKVEFLVSFYNNEISEKSEIFDDQFSVERPDGSNFTLKIRSTKLEDSAMYFCASRDPLGAYEQYFGPGTRLTVT.

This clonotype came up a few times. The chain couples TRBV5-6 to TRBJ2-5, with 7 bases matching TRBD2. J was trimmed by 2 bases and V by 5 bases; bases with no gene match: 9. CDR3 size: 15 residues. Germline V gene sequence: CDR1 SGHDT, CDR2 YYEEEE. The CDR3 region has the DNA TGTGCCAGCAGGGGATGGACTAGGGGACAAGAGACCCAGTACTTC. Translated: CASRGWTRGQETQYF.

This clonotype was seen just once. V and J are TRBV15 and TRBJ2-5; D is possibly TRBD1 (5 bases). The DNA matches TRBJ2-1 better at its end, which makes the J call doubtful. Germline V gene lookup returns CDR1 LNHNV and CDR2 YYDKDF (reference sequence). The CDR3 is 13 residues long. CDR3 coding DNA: TGTGCCACCAGCAAACGGACAAGCTACGAGCAGTTCTTC. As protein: CATSKRTSYEQFF.

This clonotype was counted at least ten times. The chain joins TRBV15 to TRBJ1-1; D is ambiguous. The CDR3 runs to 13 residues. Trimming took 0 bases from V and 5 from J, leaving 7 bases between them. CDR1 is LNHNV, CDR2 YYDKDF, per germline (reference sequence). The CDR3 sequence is CATSRDPGTEAFF. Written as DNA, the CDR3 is TGTGCCACCAGCAGAGATCCAGGAACTGAAGCTTTCTTT.

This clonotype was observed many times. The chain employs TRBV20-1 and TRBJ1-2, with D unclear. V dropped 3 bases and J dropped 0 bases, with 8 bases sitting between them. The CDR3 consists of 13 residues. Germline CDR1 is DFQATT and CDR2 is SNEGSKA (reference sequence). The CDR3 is CSASLTANYGYTF. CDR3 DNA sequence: TGCAGTGCTAGTTTAACCGCTAACTATGGCTACACCTTC.

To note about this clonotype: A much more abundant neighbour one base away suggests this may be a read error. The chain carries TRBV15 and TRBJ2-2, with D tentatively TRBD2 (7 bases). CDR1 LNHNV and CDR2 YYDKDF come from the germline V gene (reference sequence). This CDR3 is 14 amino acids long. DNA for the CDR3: TGTGCCACCATGGGGGGGACAAACACCAGGGAGCTGTTTTTT. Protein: CATMGGTNTRELFF.

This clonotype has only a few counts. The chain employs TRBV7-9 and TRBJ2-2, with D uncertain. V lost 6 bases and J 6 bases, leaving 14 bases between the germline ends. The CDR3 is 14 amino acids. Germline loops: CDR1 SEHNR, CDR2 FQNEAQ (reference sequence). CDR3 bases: TGTGCCAGCAGGTCTACCGTAGCAGCCGGGGAGCTGTTTTTT. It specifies CASRSTVAAGELFF. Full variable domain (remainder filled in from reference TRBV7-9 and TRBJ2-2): DTGVSQNPRHKITKRGQNVTFRCDPISEHNRLYWYRQTLGQGPEFLTYFQNEAQLEKSRLLSDRFSAERPKGSFSTLEIQRTEQGDSAMYLCASRSTVAAGELFFGEGSRLTVL.

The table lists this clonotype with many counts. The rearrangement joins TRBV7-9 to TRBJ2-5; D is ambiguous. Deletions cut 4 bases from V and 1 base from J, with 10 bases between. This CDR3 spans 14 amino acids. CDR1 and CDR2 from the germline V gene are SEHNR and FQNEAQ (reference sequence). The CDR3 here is CASSSLISQETQYF. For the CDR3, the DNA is TGTGCCAGCAGCTCCCTTATTAGCCAAGAGACCCAGTACTTC.

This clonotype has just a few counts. The CDR3 region has the DNA TGTGCCAGCAGACCGACCCGGCAGGGTGTAGGTGGAGAGACCCAGTACTTC. Residues: CASRPTRQGVGGETQYF. V gene TRBV6-1 combines with J gene TRBJ2-5, with D possibly TRBD1 on 5 matching bases. CDR3 length: 17 amino acids. Trimming shortened V by 6 bases and J by 4 bases, and 24 bases separated the two germline ends. Germline V gene sequence: CDR1 MNHNS, CDR2 SASEGT.

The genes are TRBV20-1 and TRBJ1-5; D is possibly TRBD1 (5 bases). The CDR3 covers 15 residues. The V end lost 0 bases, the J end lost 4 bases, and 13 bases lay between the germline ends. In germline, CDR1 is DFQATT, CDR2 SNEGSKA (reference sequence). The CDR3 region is CSARDRGRANQPQHF. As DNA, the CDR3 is TGCAGTGCTAGAGATCGGGGCAGGGCAAATCAGCCCCAGCATTTT.

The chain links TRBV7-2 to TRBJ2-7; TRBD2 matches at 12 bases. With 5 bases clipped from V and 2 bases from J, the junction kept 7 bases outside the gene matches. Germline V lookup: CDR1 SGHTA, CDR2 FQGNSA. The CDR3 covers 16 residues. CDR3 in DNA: TGTGCCAGCAGCGCGAGACTAGCGGGAGACCCCTACGAGCAGTACTTC. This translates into CASSARLAGDPYEQYF.

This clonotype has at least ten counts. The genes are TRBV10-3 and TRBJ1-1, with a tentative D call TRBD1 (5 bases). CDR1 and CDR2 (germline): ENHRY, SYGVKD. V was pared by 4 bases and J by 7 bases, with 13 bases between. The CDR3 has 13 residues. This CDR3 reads CAISGWGVDEAFF. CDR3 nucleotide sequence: TGTGCCATCAGTGGTTGGGGGGTGGATGAAGCTTTCTTT.

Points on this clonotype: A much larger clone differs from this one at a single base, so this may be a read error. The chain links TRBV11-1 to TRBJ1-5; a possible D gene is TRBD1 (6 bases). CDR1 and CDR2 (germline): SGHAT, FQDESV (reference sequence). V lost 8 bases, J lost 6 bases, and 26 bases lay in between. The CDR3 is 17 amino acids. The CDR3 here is CASRQGRSGGPGQPQHF. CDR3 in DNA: TGTGCCAGCCGCCAAGGAAGATCGGGGGGGCCTGGTCAGCCCCAGCATTTT.

This chain's CDR3 is CASSQGTDALSGNTIYF. In DNA form, the CDR3 reads TGTGCCAGCAGCCAGGGGACGGACGCCCTCTCTGGAAACACCATATATTTT. The V gene is TRBV11-2, the J gene TRBJ1-3; weak D call: TRBD1 (6 bases). The V end was cut by 5 bases, the J end by 0 bases, with 17 bases between. From germline, CDR1 is SGHAT and CDR2 FQNNGV. This CDR3 has 17 residues.

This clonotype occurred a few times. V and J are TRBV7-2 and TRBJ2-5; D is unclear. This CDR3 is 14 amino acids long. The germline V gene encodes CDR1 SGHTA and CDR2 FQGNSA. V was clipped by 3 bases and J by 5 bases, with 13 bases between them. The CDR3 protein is CASSLATFRETQYF. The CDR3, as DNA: TGTGCCAGCAGCTTGGCGACTTTCCGGGAGACCCAGTACTTC.

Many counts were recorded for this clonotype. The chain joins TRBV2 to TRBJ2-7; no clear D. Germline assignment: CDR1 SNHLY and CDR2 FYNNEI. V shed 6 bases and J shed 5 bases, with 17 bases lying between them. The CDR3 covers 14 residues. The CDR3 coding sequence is TGTGCCAGCAGAAGACGTATCGTTCGGGACGAGCAGTACTTC. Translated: CASRRRIVRDEQYF.